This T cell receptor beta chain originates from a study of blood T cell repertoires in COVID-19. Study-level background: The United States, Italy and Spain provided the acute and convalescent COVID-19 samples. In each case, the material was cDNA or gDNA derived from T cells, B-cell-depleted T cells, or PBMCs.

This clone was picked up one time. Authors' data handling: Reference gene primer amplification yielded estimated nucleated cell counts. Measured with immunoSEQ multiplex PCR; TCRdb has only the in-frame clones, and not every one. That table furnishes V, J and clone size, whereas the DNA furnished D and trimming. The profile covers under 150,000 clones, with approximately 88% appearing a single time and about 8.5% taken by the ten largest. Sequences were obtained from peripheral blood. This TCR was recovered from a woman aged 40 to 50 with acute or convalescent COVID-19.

The CDR3 coding sequence is TGCGCCAGCAGCTTTCAGGGTGACAACGTCCTGACTTTC. This sequence encodes CASSFQGDNVLTF. This chain connects TRBV5-1 to TRBJ2-6; D is perhaps TRBD1 (5 bases). Germline V gene sequence: CDR1 SGHRS, CDR2 YFSETQ. The V and J ends lost 2 bases and 9 bases respectively, with 9 bases between them. The CDR3 has 13 residues.